A selection of T cell receptor beta chains follows, all from one sample in a study of blood T cell repertoires in COVID-19. TCRdb's copy holds only in-frame clones and misses some; the assay was immunoSEQ multiplex PCR. The sample shows around 130,000 clones, approximately 86% of them seen only once. The sequenced sample consisted of PBMCs or T cells enriched from blood (not recorded which). The receptors stem from a woman aged 45-60 years who had recovered from COVID-19. CDR3s include the opening cysteine and the closing phenylalanine or tryptophan. D genes are given only for firm matches. The listing skips clone size in some rows; elsewhere it reads once, few, many or a size class.

clone_size,j_call,v_call,d_call,cdr3_aa,cdr3_nt
-,TRBJ1-5,TRBV29-1,-,CSVGELGQPQHF,TGCAGCGTTGGGGAGTTAGGGCAGCCCCAGCATTTT
-,TRBJ2-7,TRBV25-1,TRBD1,CASSEGQAAYEQYF,TGTGCCAGCAGTGAAGGACAGGCAGCCTACGAGCAGTACTTC
few,TRBJ1-5,TRBV19,-,CASSMTGNNQPQHF,TGTGCCAGTAGTATGACCGGGAACAATCAGCCCCAGCATTTT
-,TRBJ2-3,TRBV5-1,TRBD1,CASSQDRSTDTQYF,TGCGCCAGCAGCCAGGACAGGAGCACAGATACGCAGTATTTT
-,TRBJ2-2,TRBV7-9,-,CASSSQIANGELFF,TGTGCCAGCAGCTCCCAGATAGCTAACGGGGAGCTGTTTTTT
-,TRBJ2-2,TRBV7-6,-,CASSPYGTRNTGELFF,TGTGCCAGCAGCCCGTACGGGACACGGAACACCGGGGAGCTGTTTTTT
-,TRBJ2-2,TRBV27,TRBD1,CASRRTGGGGELFF,TGTGCCAGCAGACGGACAGGGGGCGGCGGGGAGCTGTTTTTT
-,TRBJ2-7,TRBV7-6,TRBD1,CASSLDRDRAYEQYF,TGTGCCAGCAGCTTAGACCGGGACAGGGCCTACGAGCAGTACTTC
-,TRBJ1-2,TRBV7-9,TRBD1,CASSPGQFNYGYTF,TGTGCCAGCAGCCCGGGACAGTTTAACTATGGCTACACCTTC
-,TRBJ1-2,TRBV10-3,-,CAISDQISPPSVDGYTF,TGTGCCATCAGTGACCAGATATCGCCACCCAGTGTGGATGGCTACACCTTC
-,TRBJ2-7,TRBV5-1,-,CASSSGTLGQNEQYF,TGCGCCAGCAGCTCGGGTACGCTTGGACAGAACGAGCAGTACTTC
few,TRBJ2-2,TRBV6-2/TRBV6-3,TRBD1,CASSYGRGRTGELFF,TGTGCCAGCAGTTACGGCAGGGGGCGGACCGGGGAGCTGTTTTTT
-,TRBJ2-6,TRBV19,TRBD1,CASRDSSGANVLTF,TGTGCCAGCCGGGACAGCTCTGGGGCCAACGTCCTGACTTTC
-,TRBJ1-1,TRBV2,TRBD1,CASSDARAGGITEAFF,TGTGCCAGCAGTGATGCTAGGGCAGGGGGCATCACTGAAGCTTTCTTT
once,TRBJ1-4,TRBV6-2/TRBV6-3,-,CASSPYRALGEKLFF,TGTGCCAGCAGCCCGTACAGGGCCCTGGGTGAAAAACTGTTTTTT
-,TRBJ2-5,TRBV11-3,TRBD2,CASSPGTSGGLETQYF,TGTGCCAGCAGCCCCGGGACTAGCGGGGGCCTCGAGACCCAGTACTTC
-,TRBJ1-3,TRBV19,TRBD1,CASSHRGRGNTIYF,TGTGCCAGTTCACACAGGGGACGTGGAAACACCATATATTTT
-,TRBJ2-1,TRBV5-1,-,CASSLAGGASYNEQFF,TGCGCCAGCAGCTTGGCCGGCGGGGCTTCCTACAATGAGCAGTTCTTC
-,TRBJ1-6,TRBV11-3,TRBD1,CASGDRGSSYNSPLHF,TGTGCCAGCGGTGACAGGGGGAGCTCCTATAATTCACCCCTCCACTTT
-,TRBJ1-5,TRBV10-2,-,CASSDQSNQPQHF,TGCGCCAGCAGTGACCAGAGCAATCAGCCCCAGCATTTT
-,TRBJ2-7,TRBV9,TRBD1,CASSVGQGPEQYF,TGTGCCAGCAGCGTAGGACAGGGCCCCGAGCAGTACTTC
-,TRBJ2-7,TRBV19,-,CASSARAGDKQYF,TGTGCCAGTAGTGCGCGGGCTGGTGATAAGCAGTACTTC
-,TRBJ1-2,TRBV29-1,TRBD1,CSVEGTGGDYGYTF,TGCAGCGTTGAAGGGACAGGGGGCGACTATGGCTACACCTTC
-,TRBJ1-1,TRBV5-4,-,CASSPGNYRVTEAFF,TGTGCCAGCAGCCCCGGGAACTACCGGGTCACTGAAGCTTTCTTT
-,TRBJ1-1,TRBV10-3,-,CAISGGGNTEAFF,TGTGCCATCAGTGGGGGAGGGAACACTGAAGCTTTCTTT
-,TRBJ2-7,TRBV27,TRBD2,CASSLSQLAGGYEQYF,TGTGCCAGCAGTTTATCGCAACTAGCGGGGGGCTACGAGCAGTACTTC
-,TRBJ2-1,TRBV7-6,-,CASSLAGRSEQFF,TGTGCCAGCAGCTTGGCTGGGCGAAGTGAGCAGTTCTTC
-,TRBJ1-1,TRBV5-1,-,CARSLAAGGLSNTEAFF,TGCGCCCGCAGCTTGGCCGCGGGGGGGCTGTCGAACACTGAAGCTTTCTTT
once,TRBJ2-7,TRBV27,TRBD1,CASSSQGGSYEQYF,TGTGCCAGCAGTTCACAGGGGGGCTCCTACGAGCAGTACTTC
-,TRBJ1-3,TRBV5-4,-,CASSLEAGSTGNTIYF,TGTGCCAGCAGCTTGGAGGCAGGGTCAACTGGAAACACCATATATTTT
once,TRBJ2-7,TRBV7-9,-,CASSRWRGPSSYEQYF,TGTGCCAGCAGCCGTTGGAGGGGCCCCAGCTCCTACGAGCAGTACTTC
-,TRBJ2-7,TRBV29-1,TRBD1,CSVQTGPPYEQYF,TGCAGCGTTCAGACAGGGCCGCCCTACGAGCAGTACTTC
-,TRBJ1-2,TRBV27,-,CASSSPVAGRRGYGYTF,TGTGCCAGCAGTTCCCCGGTGGCGGGGAGGCGGGGCTATGGCTACACCTTC
-,TRBJ1-5,TRBV6-5,-,CASGHPGLGEPQHF,TGTGCCAGCGGACATCCGGGACTGGGGGAGCCCCAGCATTTT
-,TRBJ1-2,TRBV27,TRBD1,CASSSPTTGTYGYTF,TGTGCCAGCAGTTCCCCCACGACAGGGACCTATGGCTACACCTTC
-,TRBJ1-1,TRBV27,-,CASRSLSMNTEAFF,TGTGCCAGCAGGTCACTATCAATGAACACTGAAGCTTTCTTT
once,TRBJ1-6,TRBV9,-,CASSVGGQRNSPLHF,TGTGCCAGCAGCGTGGGCGGACAGAGAAATTCACCCCTCCACTTT
-,TRBJ1-2,TRBV3-1/TRBV3-2,-,CASSQGTAGYGYTF,TGTGCCAGCAGCCAAGGGACAGCCGGCTATGGCTACACCTTC
few,TRBJ1-1,TRBV19,-,CASRWAENTEAFF,TGTGCCAGTAGGTGGGCAGAGAACACTGAAGCTTTCTTT
-,TRBJ1-1,TRBV7-3,TRBD1,CASSLGRGGEVTEAFF,TGTGCCAGCAGCTTAGGGAGAGGGGGCGAAGTCACTGAAGCTTTCTTT